These 3 T cell receptor beta chains were all obtained from the same sample, sequenced in a study of blood T cell repertoires in COVID-19. Repertoires were generated with immunoSEQ multiplex PCR, while TCRdb's copy carries only in-frame clones and drops some. The sample gives about 210,000 clones, 70% to 90% of which show up once; roughly 13% is in the top ten. The material sequenced was peripheral blood. The receptors stem from a human donor in a cohort sampled during active COVID-19.

The rearrangement uses TRBV3-1 (or the pseudogene TRBV3-2) and TRBJ1-6, with 7 bases aligning to TRBD1. V lost 4 bases to trimming and J lost 6 bases; unmatched junction nucleotides: 3. This CDR3 is built from 14 residues. The germline gives CDR1 LGHDT, CDR2 YNNKEL (reference sequence). CDR3 nucleotide sequence: TGTGCCAGCAGCCCTTACAGGGGTAATTCACCCCTCCACTTT. This sequence encodes CASSPYRGNSPLHF.

The J gene is TRBJ2-5, the V gene TRBV7-8; no firm D call. The CDR3 totals 11 residues. V was shortened by 1 base and J by 7 bases, with 4 bases between the two germline ends. The germline V gene has CDR1 SGHVS and CDR2 FQNEAQ. The CDR3 DNA sequence: TGTGCCAGCAGCTTAGGGAGGACCCAGTACTTC. This encodes CASSLGRTQYF.

This clone was detected ten times or more. The V and J genes are TRBV7-2 and TRBJ2-2; D uncertain. Germline V lookup: CDR1 SGHTA, CDR2 FQGNSA. This CDR3 comprises 13 residues. The V end lost 6 bases, the J end lost 5 bases, and 10 bases lay between the germline ends. This CDR3 reads CASRLRGTGELFF. The DNA of the CDR3 is TGTGCCAGCAGATTAAGAGGAACCGGGGAGCTGTTTTTT.